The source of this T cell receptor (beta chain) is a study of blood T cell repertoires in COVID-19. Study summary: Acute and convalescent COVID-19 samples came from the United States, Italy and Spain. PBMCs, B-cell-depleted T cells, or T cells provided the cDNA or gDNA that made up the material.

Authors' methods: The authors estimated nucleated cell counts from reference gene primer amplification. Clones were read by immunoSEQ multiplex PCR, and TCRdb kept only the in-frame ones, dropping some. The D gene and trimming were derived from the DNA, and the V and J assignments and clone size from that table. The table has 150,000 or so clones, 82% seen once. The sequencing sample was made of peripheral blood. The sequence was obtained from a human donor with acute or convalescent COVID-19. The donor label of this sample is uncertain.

The CDR3 here is CASSYRQGTGANVLTF. CDR3 DNA sequence: TGTGCCAGCAGTTACCGGCAGGGAACCGGGGCCAACGTCCTGACTTTC. The gene calls are TRBV6-2 or TRBV6-3 and TRBJ2-6, with D perhaps TRBD1 (5 bases). The V gene lost 2 bases and the J gene lost 4 bases, with 12 bases spanning the gap. This CDR3 contains 16 residues. Germline V CDR1 and CDR2: MNHEY, SVGEGT.